This T cell receptor beta chain was documented in a study of shared T cell receptors in the human thymus. The CDR3 has 17 amino acids. In germline, CDR1 is MNHEY, CDR2 SMNVEV (reference sequence). With 4 bases clipped from V and 1 base from J, the junction kept 11 bases outside the gene matches. Clones were sequenced by immunoSEQ multiplex PCR, and TCRdb holds only the in-frame ones, with some missing. The repertoire holds 500,000 to 850,000 clones, with more than 75% as singletons. These sequences were also reported in another study, on human thymus T cells. Turning to that study: Corrective surgery for congenital heart defects was being performed on the healthy Finnish infants who were the donors. Resections from corrective heart surgery supplied the thymus tissue. Use of V and J genes seemed skewed within the thymic and blood repertoires. Related research reported highly overlapping thymic repertoires among unrelated individuals.

V usage is TRBV27 and J usage is TRBJ2-7; 9 bases are shared with TRBD1. The sample was thymocytes. The sequence derives from a boy younger than two with a congenital heart defect. The CDR3 reads CASSSKIRDRVSYEQYF. The CDR3 DNA reads TGTGCCAGCAGTTCTAAAATCCGGGACAGGGTATCCTACGAGCAGTACTTC.